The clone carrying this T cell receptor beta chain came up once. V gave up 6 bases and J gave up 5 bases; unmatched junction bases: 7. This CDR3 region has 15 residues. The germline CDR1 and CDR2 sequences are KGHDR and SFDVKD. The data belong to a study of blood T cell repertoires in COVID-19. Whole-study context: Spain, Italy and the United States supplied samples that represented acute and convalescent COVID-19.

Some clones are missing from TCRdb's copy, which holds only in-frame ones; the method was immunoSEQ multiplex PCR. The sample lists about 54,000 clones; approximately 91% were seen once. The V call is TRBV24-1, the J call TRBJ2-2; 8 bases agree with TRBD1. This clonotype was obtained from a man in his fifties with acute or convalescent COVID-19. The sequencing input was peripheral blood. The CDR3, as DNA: TGTGCCACCAGTATGACGACAGGGGATACCGGGGAGCTGTTTTTT. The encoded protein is CATSMTTGDTGELFF.